This T cell receptor (beta chain) is from a study of shared clonotypes between healthy human individuals. Study in general: Researchers assigned three CD4 naive, three CD4 memory, two CD8 naive and one CD8 memory plate to each donor.

The study, taken as a whole, reports: Among the subsets, naive ones generally showed larger estimated richness than memory ones.

Profiled with immunoSEQ multiplex PCR; TCRdb holds only in-frame clones, not every one. This table has hundreds of thousands of clones, 92% appearing once. Looked up from germline, CDR1 is LNHDA and CDR2 is SQIVND (reference sequence). Trimming shortened V by 1 base and J by 5 bases, and 15 bases separated the two germline ends. CDR3 length equals 15 residues. As defined, naive CD8 cells were CD45RO-negative and positively selected for CCR7, with terminally differentiated effector memory CD45RA+ cells excluded. On this clone itself: The antigen remains undetermined.

Sequenced sample: naive CD8+ T cells sorted from blood. The chain joins TRBV19 to TRBJ2-7; D remains unclear. The TCR originated in a man in his thirties or forties in good health. CDR3 loop: CASSIVVGSLDEQYF. The CDR3 bases are TGTGCCAGTAGTATAGTCGTGGGAAGCCTCGACGAGCAGTACTTC.